This T cell receptor beta chain was sequenced for a study of early T cells in non-severe SARS-CoV-2 infection. The wider study: The sequenced material was bulk RNA from unsorted whole blood, and its chains were unpaired.

This clonotype was detected only a few times. Germline values: CDR1 WSHSY, CDR2 SAAADI. The ends were cut back, 5 bases at V and 6 bases at J, with 16 bases in the middle. The CDR3 length is 14 residues. TCRdb called the 5' RACE reads again in MiXCR, with one record for every CDR3 protein. This repertoire shows roughly 72,000 distinct CDR3 sequences, around 12% found once; its top ten account for around 2.8%. The receptor's source is an adult who was a healthcare worker with PCR-confirmed SARS-CoV-2 infection or an uninfected control (not recorded which). This chain connects TRBV10-2 to TRBJ1-1, with D possibly matching TRBD1 (5 bases). The specimen was whole blood, collected at baseline. CDR3 coding DNA: TGCGCCAGCAGTTTAGACGGGGGGGTCCCTGAAGCTTTCTTT. Translating gives CASSLDGGVPEAFF.